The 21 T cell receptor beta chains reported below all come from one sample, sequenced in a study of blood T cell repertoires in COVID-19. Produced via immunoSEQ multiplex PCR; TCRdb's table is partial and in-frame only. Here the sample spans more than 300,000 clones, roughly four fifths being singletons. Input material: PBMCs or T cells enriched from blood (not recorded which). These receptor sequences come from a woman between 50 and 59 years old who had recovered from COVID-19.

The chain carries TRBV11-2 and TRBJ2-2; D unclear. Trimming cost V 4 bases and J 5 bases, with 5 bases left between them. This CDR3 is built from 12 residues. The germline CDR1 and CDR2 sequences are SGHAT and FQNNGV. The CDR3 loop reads CASSSYTGELFF. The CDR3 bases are TGTGCCAGCAGCTCCTATACCGGGGAGCTGTTTTTT.

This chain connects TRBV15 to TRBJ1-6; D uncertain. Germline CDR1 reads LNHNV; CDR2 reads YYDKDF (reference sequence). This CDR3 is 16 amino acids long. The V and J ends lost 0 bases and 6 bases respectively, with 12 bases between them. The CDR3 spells CATSRDSGVPNSPLHF. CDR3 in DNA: TGTGCCACCAGCAGAGATTCCGGGGTCCCTAATTCACCCCTCCACTTT.

CDR3 region: CASSTPTGTEAFF. The DNA of the CDR3 is TGTGCCAGCAGTACTCCGACTGGCACTGAAGCTTTCTTT. V and J are TRBV2 and TRBJ1-1; D uncertain. This CDR3 spans 13 amino acids. Deletions cut 5 bases from V and 4 bases from J, with 11 bases between. The V gene's germline CDR1 is SNHLY and CDR2 FYNNEI.

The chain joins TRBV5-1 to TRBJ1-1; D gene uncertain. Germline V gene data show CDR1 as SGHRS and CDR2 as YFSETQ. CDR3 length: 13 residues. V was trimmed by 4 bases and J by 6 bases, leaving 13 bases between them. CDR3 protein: CASSPPGVPEAFF. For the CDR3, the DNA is TGCGCCAGCAGCCCCCCCGGGGTGCCTGAAGCTTTCTTT.

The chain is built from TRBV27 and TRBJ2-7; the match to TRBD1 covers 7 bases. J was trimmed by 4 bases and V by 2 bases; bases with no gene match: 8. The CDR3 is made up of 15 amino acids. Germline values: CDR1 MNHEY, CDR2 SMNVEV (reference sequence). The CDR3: CASSLGQAVSYEQYF. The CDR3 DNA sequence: TGTGCCAGCAGTTTAGGACAGGCTGTTTCGTACGAGCAGTACTTC.

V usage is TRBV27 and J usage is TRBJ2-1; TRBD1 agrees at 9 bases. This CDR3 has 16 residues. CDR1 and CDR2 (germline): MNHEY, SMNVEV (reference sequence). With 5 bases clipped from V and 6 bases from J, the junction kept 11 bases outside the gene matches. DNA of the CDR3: TGTGCCAGCAGTCCCCGGGGGACAGGGTTATTCAATGAGCAGTTCTTC. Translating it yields CASSPRGTGLFNEQFF.

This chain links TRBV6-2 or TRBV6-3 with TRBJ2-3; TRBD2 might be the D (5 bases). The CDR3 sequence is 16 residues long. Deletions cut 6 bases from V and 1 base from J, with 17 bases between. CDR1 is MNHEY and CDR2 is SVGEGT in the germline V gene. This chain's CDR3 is CASSDTGSLGTDTQYF. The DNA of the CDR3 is TGTGCCAGCAGCGACACGGGATCTTTAGGCACAGATACGCAGTATTTT.

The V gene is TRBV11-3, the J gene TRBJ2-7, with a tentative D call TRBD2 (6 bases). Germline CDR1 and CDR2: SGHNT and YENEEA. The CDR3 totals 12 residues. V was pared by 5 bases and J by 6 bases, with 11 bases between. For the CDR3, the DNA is TGTGCCAGCAGCCTCTGGGGAGGCGAGCAGTACTTC. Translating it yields CASSLWGGEQYF.

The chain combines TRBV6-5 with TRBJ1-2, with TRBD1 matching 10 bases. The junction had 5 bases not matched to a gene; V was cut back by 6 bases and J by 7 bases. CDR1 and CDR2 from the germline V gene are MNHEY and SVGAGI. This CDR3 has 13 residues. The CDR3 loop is CASSRTGGAGYTF. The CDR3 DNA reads TGTGCCAGCAGCCGGACAGGGGGGGCTGGCTACACCTTC.

CDR3 nucleotides: TGTGCCAGCAGCTTAGAAGGGACAGGGGTCTACAATGAGCAGTTCTTC. It translates to CASSLEGTGVYNEQFF. The rearrangement uses TRBV7-2 and TRBJ2-1; 10 nucleotides match TRBD1. The V gene end was trimmed by 1 base and the J gene end by 3 bases; junction bases not matched to a gene: 3. The CDR3 totals 16 residues. Germline V gives CDR1 SGHTA, CDR2 FQGNSA.

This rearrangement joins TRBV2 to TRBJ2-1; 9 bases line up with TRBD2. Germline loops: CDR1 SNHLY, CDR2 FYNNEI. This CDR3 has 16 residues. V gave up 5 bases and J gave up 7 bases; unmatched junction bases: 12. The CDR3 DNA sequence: TGTGCCAGCAGTTTGACTAGCGGATGGGCAGGGAATGAGCAGTTCTTC. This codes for CASSLTSGWAGNEQFF.

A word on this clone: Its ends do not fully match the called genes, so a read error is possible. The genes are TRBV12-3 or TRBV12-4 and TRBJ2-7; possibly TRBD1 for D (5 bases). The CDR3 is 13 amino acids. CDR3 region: CASSLNSVRVTSF. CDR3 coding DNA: TGTGCCAGCAGTTTAAACTCGGTCAGGGTCACGTCCTTC.

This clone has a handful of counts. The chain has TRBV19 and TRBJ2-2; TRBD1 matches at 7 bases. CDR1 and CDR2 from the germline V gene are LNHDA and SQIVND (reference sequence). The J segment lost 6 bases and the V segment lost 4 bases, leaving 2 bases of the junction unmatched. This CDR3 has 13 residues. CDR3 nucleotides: TGTGCCAGTAGTAACCAGGGGGCCGGGGAGCTGTTTTTT. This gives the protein CASSNQGAGELFF.

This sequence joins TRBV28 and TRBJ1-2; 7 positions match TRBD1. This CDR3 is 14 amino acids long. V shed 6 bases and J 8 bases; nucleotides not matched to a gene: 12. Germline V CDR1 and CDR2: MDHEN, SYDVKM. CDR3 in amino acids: CASRQGTGAGGYTF. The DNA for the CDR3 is TGTGCCAGCAGACAAGGAACAGGGGCGGGAGGCTACACCTTC.

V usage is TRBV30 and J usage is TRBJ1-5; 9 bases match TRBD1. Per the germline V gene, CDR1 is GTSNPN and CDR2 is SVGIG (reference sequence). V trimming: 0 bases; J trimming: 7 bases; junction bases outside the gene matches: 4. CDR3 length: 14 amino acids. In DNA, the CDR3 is TGTGCCTGGAGTGTCGGGACAGGGCGCCAGCCCCAGCATTTT. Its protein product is CAWSVGTGRQPQHF. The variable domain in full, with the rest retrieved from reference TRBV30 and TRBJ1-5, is SQTIHQWPATLVQPVGSPLSLECTVEGTSNPNLYWYRQAAGRGLQLLFYSVGIGQISSEVPQNLSASRPQDRQFILSSKKLLLSDSGFYLCAWSVGTGRQPQHFGDGTRLSIL.

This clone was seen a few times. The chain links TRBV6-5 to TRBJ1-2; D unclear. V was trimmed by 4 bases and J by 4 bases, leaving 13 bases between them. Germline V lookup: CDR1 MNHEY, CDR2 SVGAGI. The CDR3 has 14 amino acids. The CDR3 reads CASSSARDIYGYTF. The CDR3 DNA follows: TGTGCCAGCAGTTCGGCCCGAGACATCTATGGCTACACCTTC.

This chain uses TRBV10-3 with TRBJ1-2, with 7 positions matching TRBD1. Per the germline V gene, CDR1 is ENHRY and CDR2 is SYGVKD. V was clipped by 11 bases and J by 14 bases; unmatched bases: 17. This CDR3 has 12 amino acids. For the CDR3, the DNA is TGTGCCGGAGGCCAGGGGGACACTATTCAAACCTTC. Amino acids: CAGGQGDTIQTF.

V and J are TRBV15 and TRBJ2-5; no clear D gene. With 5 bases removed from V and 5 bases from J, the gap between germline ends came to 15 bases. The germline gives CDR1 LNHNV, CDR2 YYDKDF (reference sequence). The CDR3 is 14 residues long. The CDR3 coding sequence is TGTGCCACCAGCGACCCCGGTGAGGTGGAGACCCAGTACTTC. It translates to CATSDPGEVETQYF. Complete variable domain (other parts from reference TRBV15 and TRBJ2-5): DAMVIQNPRYQVTQFGKPVTLSCSQTLNHNVMYWYQQKSSQAPKLLFHYYDKDFNNEADTPDNFQSRRPNTSFCFLDIRSPGLGDTAMYLCATSDPGEVETQYFGPGTRLLVL.

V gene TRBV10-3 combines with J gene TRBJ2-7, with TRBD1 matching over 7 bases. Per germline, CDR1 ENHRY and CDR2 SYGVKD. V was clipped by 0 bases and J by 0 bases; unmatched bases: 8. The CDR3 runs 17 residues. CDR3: CAISESPLDRSSYEQYF. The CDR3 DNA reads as TGTGCCATCAGTGAGTCTCCCCTGGACAGGAGCTCCTACGAGCAGTACTTC.

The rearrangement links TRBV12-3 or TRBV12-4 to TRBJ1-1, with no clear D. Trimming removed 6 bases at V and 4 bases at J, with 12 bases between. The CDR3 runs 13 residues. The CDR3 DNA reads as TGTGCCAGCAGCCCCTCAGCGGGCACTGAAGCTTTCTTT. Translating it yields CASSPSAGTEAFF.

CDR3 amino acids: CASRYSLNTIYF. The CDR3 DNA follows: TGTGCCAGCAGGTACAGCCTAAACACCATATATTTT. V and J are TRBV6-5 and TRBJ1-3; D is undetermined. Germline CDR1 and CDR2: MNHEY and SVGAGI. This CDR3 spans 12 amino acids. V shed 6 bases and J shed 6 bases, with 9 bases lying between them.